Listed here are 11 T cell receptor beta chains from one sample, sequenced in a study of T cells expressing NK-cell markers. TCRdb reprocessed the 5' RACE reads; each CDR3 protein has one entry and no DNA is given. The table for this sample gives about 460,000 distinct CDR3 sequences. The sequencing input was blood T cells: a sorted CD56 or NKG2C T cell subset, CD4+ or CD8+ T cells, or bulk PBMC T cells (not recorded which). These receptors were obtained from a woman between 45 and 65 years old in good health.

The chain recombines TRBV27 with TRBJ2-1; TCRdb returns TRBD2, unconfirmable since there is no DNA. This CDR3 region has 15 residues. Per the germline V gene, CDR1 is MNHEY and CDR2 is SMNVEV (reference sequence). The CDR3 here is CASSFSGWENNEQFF.

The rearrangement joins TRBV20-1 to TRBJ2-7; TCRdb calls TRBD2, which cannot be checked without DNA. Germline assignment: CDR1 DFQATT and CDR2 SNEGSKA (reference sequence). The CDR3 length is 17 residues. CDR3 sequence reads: CSARDRGASGTLREQYF.

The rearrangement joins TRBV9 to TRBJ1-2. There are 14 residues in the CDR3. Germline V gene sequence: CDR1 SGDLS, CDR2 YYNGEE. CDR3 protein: CASSVGGDSSGYTF. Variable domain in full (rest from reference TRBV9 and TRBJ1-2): DSGVTQTPKHLITATGQRVTLRCSPRSGDLSVYWYQQSLDQGLQFLIQYYNGEERAKGNILERFSAQQFPDLHSELNLSSLELGDSALYFCASSVGGDSSGYTFGSGTRLTVV.

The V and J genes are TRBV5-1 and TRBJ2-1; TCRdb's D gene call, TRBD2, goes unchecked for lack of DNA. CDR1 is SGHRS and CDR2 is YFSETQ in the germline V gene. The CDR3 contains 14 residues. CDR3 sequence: CASNRGLPYNEQFF.

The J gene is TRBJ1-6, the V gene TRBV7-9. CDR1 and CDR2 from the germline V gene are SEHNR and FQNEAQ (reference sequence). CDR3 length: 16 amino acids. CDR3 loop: CASTLSGAKGNSPLHF.

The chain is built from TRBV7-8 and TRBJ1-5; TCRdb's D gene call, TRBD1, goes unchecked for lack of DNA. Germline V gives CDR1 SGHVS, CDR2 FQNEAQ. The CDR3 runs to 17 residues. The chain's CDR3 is CASSYGTGATGNQPQHF.

The chain's CDR3 is CASRPFTQGASPYEQYF. J is TRBJ2-7 and V is TRBV28; the D call from TCRdb, TRBD2, cannot be confirmed without DNA. The germline V gene has CDR1 MDHEN and CDR2 SYDVKM. The CDR3 loop spans 17 amino acids.

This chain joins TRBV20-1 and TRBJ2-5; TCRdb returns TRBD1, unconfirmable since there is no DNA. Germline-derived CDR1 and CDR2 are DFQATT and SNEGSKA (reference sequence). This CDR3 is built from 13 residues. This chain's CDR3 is CSGGRGTQETQYF.

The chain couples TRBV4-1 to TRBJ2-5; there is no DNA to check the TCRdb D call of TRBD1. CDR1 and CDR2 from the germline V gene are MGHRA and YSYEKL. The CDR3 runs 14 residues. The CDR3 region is CASRLRVGEETQYF.

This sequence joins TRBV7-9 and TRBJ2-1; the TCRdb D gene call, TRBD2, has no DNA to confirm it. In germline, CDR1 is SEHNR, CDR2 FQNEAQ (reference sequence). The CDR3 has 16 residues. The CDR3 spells CASSPVRGTKIYEQFF.

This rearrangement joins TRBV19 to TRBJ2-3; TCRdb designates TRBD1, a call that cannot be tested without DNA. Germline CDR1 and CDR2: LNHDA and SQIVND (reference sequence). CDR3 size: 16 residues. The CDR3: CASSRTTITSTDTQYF.